This is a list of T cell receptor beta chains from one sample in a study of blood T cell repertoires in COVID-19. The protocol was immunoSEQ multiplex PCR, while the TCRdb copy is restricted to in-frame clones and leaves out a portion. Altogether tens of thousands of clones are present, around 81% being singletons, with the ten largest covering 44%. Source material: peripheral blood. These receptors originate from a man of 80 years or more with acute or convalescent COVID-19. Each CDR3 is given with its conserved first and last residue. Fields, in order: CDR3 DNA, CDR3 protein, J gene, V gene, CDR3 length, D gene, clone size. D genes are given only for firm matches. Some rows mark clone size as missing; the rest say once, few, many or name a class of expanded clone.

cdr3_nt: TGTGCCAGCAGTGGGCCGGGTTCCTACGAGCAGTACTTC
cdr3_aa: CASSGPGSYEQYF
j_call: TRBJ2-7
v_call: TRBV2
cdr3_length: 13
d_call: NA
clone_size: NA

cdr3_nt: TGTGCCAGCAGCTTTGCGGGGACGAACACTGAAGCTTTCTTT
cdr3_aa: CASSFAGTNTEAFF
j_call: TRBJ1-1
v_call: TRBV11-2
cdr3_length: 14
d_call: NA
clone_size: NA

cdr3_nt: TGTGCCAGCAGTTACTCGTCAACGAGGGAACTGTTTTTT
cdr3_aa: CASSYSSTRELFF
j_call: TRBJ1-4
v_call: TRBV6-5
cdr3_length: 13
d_call: NA
clone_size: few

cdr3_nt: TGCGCCAGCAGCCCAGGGGATAACACTGAAGCTTTCTTT
cdr3_aa: CASSPGDNTEAFF
j_call: TRBJ1-1
v_call: TRBV5-1
cdr3_length: 13
d_call: NA
clone_size: NA

cdr3_nt: TGTGCCAGCAGCCGCCATACAGGGAACGAGCAGTACTTC
cdr3_aa: CASSRHTGNEQYF
j_call: TRBJ2-7
v_call: TRBV12-3/TRBV12-4
cdr3_length: 13
d_call: NA
clone_size: NA

cdr3_nt: TGTGCCAGCCTGACAGGAAGTCTAGATACGCAGTATTTT
cdr3_aa: CASLTGSLDTQYF
j_call: TRBJ2-3
v_call: TRBV18
cdr3_length: 13
d_call: NA
clone_size: NA

cdr3_nt: TGTGCCAGCAAGGCTAGTGGGAATGAGCAGTTCTTC
cdr3_aa: CASKASGNEQFF
j_call: TRBJ2-1
v_call: TRBV2
cdr3_length: 12
d_call: NA
clone_size: NA

cdr3_nt: TGCGCCAGCAGCCAAACTCCCGGGAATTTGGATGAAAAACTGTTTTTT
cdr3_aa: CASSQTPGNLDEKLFF
j_call: TRBJ1-4
v_call: TRBV4-1
cdr3_length: 16
d_call: NA
clone_size: NA

cdr3_nt: TGTGCCTGGTCCCAGGACAGGGCGTACGGCTACACCTTC
cdr3_aa: CAWSQDRAYGYTF
j_call: TRBJ1-2
v_call: TRBV30
cdr3_length: 13
d_call: TRBD1
clone_size: NA

cdr3_nt: TGTGCCAGCTCAGCCACGAGGAATCAGCCCCAGCATTTT
cdr3_aa: CASSATRNQPQHF
j_call: TRBJ1-5
v_call: TRBV18
cdr3_length: 13
d_call: NA
clone_size: NA

cdr3_nt: TGTGCCAGCAGATGGACAGGGGTCACTGAAGCTTTCTTT
cdr3_aa: CASRWTGVTEAFF
j_call: TRBJ1-1
v_call: TRBV14
cdr3_length: 13
d_call: TRBD1
clone_size: NA